These 21 T cell receptor beta chains were sequenced from one sample in a study of radiation and T cells in renal cell carcinoma. Treatment noted: treatment-naive control, cytoreductive nephrectomy. Only in-frame clones appear in the TCRdb table, and some are missing; sequencing was by immunoSEQ multiplex PCR. The sample has roughly 21,000 clones; more than 50% are singletons. The sequences come from tumor tissue, collected from a patient whose treatment was nephrectomy without radiotherapy. These receptors originate from a human donor with renal cell carcinoma.

Within the sample, this clone is medium-sized. The chain has TRBV11-2 and TRBJ1-2; D is ambiguous. This CDR3 spans 16 amino acids. CDR1 SGHAT and CDR2 FQNNGV come from the germline V gene. Trimming removed 2 bases at V and 2 bases at J, with 15 bases between. As DNA, the CDR3 is TGTGCCAGCAGCTTAAAGGTTAGCCAGCTAAACTATGGCTACACCTTC. Its protein product is CASSLKVSQLNYGYTF.

This clone was detected only a few times. V gene TRBV18 combines with J gene TRBJ2-3; unclear D gene. The CDR3 sequence is 14 residues long. Deletions cut 2 bases from V and 3 bases from J, with 9 bases between. In germline, CDR1 is KGHSH, CDR2 LQKENI. The DNA of the CDR3 is TGTGCCAGCTCACCAGAAGGGCCGACAGATACGCAGTATTTT. As protein: CASSPEGPTDTQYF. The full variable domain, completed using reference TRBV18 and TRBJ2-3, is NAGVMQNPRHLVRRRGQEARLRCSPMKGHSHVYWYRQLPEEGLKFMVYLQKENIIDESGMPKERFSAEFPKEGPSILRIQQVVRGDSAAYFCASSPEGPTDTQYFGPGTRLTVL.

The V call is TRBV18, the J call TRBJ1-2, with unresolved D. With 5 bases removed from V and 4 bases from J, the gap between germline ends came to 14 bases. Germline V gene sequence: CDR1 KGHSH, CDR2 LQKENI. This CDR3 has 14 amino acids. The CDR3, as DNA: TGTGCCAGCTCAACGACGGGAGCCTCCTATGGCTACACCTTC. It is translated as CASSTTGASYGYTF. The full variable domain, completed using reference TRBV18 and TRBJ1-2, is NAGVMQNPRHLVRRRGQEARLRCSPMKGHSHVYWYRQLPEEGLKFMVYLQKENIIDESGMPKERFSAEFPKEGPSILRIQQVVRGDSAAYFCASSTTGASYGYTFGSGTRLTVV.

This clone was found many times. The chain uses TRBV14 and TRBJ2-3, with TRBD2 matching over 11 bases. The CDR3 is made up of 18 amino acids. The germline V gene has CDR1 SGHDN and CDR2 FVKESK. V lost 2 bases and J lost 2; bases outside the gene matches: 9. CDR3 region: CASSQSGASGGYTDTQYF. The CDR3, as DNA: TGTGCCAGCAGCCAATCCGGGGCTAGCGGGGGGTACACAGATACGCAGTATTTT.

In its sample, this clone ranks as medium-sized. The chain has TRBV15 and TRBJ1-1; D is possibly TRBD1 (6 bases). Per germline, CDR1 LNHNV and CDR2 YYDKDF (reference sequence). CDR3 size: 18 residues. V lost 2 bases, J lost 6 bases, and 25 bases lay in between. The chain's CDR3 is CATSRTSGSHRVESEAFF. In DNA, the CDR3 is TGTGCCACCAGCAGAACTTCCGGGTCCCACAGGGTAGAATCTGAAGCTTTCTTT. Full variable domain (remainder filled in from reference TRBV15 and TRBJ1-1): DAMVIQNPRYQVTQFGKPVTLSCSQTLNHNVMYWYQQKSSQAPKLLFHYYDKDFNNEADTPDNFQSRRPNTSFCFLDIRSPGLGDTAMYLCATSRTSGSHRVESEAFFGQGTRLTVV.

This clone occurred a few times. The chain couples TRBV2 to TRBJ1-5; D gene ambiguous. The CDR3 has 11 residues. V was clipped by 9 bases and J by 4 bases, with 7 bases between them. Per germline, CDR1 SNHLY and CDR2 FYNNEI. The CDR3 protein is CARTWNQPQHF. CDR3 nucleotides: TGTGCCAGGACCTGGAATCAGCCCCAGCATTTT.

This chain links TRBV6-6 with TRBJ2-7, with D possibly called TRBD1 or TRBD2 (6 bases each). The CDR3 is 16 residues long. Trimming left V 0 bases short and J 5 bases short, with 17 bases between. Germline-derived CDR1 and CDR2 are MNHNY and SVGAGI (reference sequence). CDR3 in amino acids: CASSYSIGGGTHEQYF. In DNA form, the CDR3 reads TGTGCCAGCAGTTACTCGATAGGCGGAGGGACACACGAGCAGTACTTC.

This clone was found a few times. The rearrangement uses TRBV7-2 and TRBJ1-2; D is unresolved. V shed 1 base and J shed 4 bases, with 10 bases lying between them. Per the germline V gene, CDR1 is SGHTA and CDR2 is FQGNSA. This CDR3 spans 14 amino acids. In DNA, the CDR3 is TGTGCCAGCAGCTTAGTTAGGGCAGGCTATGGCTACACCTTC. Protein sequence: CASSLVRAGYGYTF.

The chain is built from TRBV18 and TRBJ1-2; D uncertain. Trimming stripped 5 bases from V and 2 bases from J, with 6 bases between. This CDR3 has 12 residues. The germline gives CDR1 KGHSH, CDR2 LQKENI. This CDR3 reads CASSADNYGYTF. The DNA of the CDR3 is TGTGCCAGCTCAGCCGACAACTATGGCTACACCTTC.

J is TRBJ2-2 and V is TRBV9, with 9 bases matching TRBD1. The CDR3 spans 17 residues. V lost 4 bases, J lost 5 bases, and 12 bases stayed unmatched. CDR1 and CDR2 from the germline V gene are SGDLS and YYNGEE. This CDR3 is CASSPRRQGVVTGELFF. Written as DNA, the CDR3 is TGTGCCAGCAGCCCCCGTAGACAGGGGGTAGTGACCGGGGAGCTGTTTTTT.

V usage is TRBV4-3 and J usage is TRBJ2-2; either TRBD1 or TRBD2 may fit D (5 bases each). The germline V gene encodes CDR1 LGHNA and CDR2 YSLEER. Trimming stripped 1 base from V and 1 base from J, with 10 bases between. The CDR3 is 16 amino acids. Here the CDR3 reads CASSQAGTGNTGELFF. DNA of the CDR3: TGCGCCAGCAGCCAAGCAGGGACGGGGAACACCGGGGAGCTGTTTTTT.

The chain uses TRBV7-9 and TRBJ2-7; 8 bases map to TRBD1. The CDR3 loop spans 16 amino acids. CDR1 and CDR2 from the germline V gene are SEHNR and FQNEAQ (reference sequence). Trimming removed 4 bases from V and 3 bases from J; junction bases left unmatched: 11. CDR3 coding DNA: TGTGCCAGCAGCTACCCCGTCGGGACAGGCAACTACGAGCAGTACTTC. Translation: CASSYPVGTGNYEQYF.

The chain combines TRBV7-2 with TRBJ2-5; D is unresolved. The CDR3 totals 16 residues. V gave up 2 bases and J gave up 0 bases, with 13 bases separating them. Germline loops: CDR1 SGHTA, CDR2 FQGNSA. The CDR3 DNA reads TGTGCCAGCAGCTTACAGGCCCTAATGTACCAAGAGACCCAGTACTTC. It translates to CASSLQALMYQETQYF.

The rearrangement joins TRBV7-9 to TRBJ2-3, with D perhaps TRBD1 (7 bases). This CDR3 has 13 amino acids. The germline gives CDR1 SEHNR, CDR2 FQNEAQ (reference sequence). With 5 bases removed from V and 3 bases from J, the gap between germline ends came to 9 bases. CDR3 region: CASSPGGTDTQYF. Written as DNA, the CDR3 is TGTGCCAGCAGCCCAGGGGGGACAGATACGCAGTATTTT.

The chain has TRBV5-6 and TRBJ1-3; 7 bases align to TRBD1. Trimming cost V 2 bases and J 4 bases; bases outside gene matches: 6. The CDR3 sequence is 15 residues long. CDR1 SGHDT and CDR2 YYEEEE come from the germline V gene. CDR3: CASSFVQGPGNTIYF. DNA of the CDR3: TGTGCCAGCAGCTTTGTACAGGGGCCCGGAAACACCATATATTTT.

V is TRBV5-5 and J is TRBJ1-4; a weak D match, TRBD1 (6 bases). The germline gives CDR1 SGHKS, CDR2 YYEKEE (reference sequence). The CDR3 is 17 amino acids. Trimming left V 3 bases short and J 3 bases short, with 18 bases between. The CDR3 DNA reads as TGTGCCAGCAGCTCCGGGGGCCAACATCCGGCTAATGAAAAACTGTTTTTT. Residues: CASSSGGQHPANEKLFF.

This chain connects TRBV4-3 to TRBJ2-3; D may be TRBD1 (6 bases). Trimming left V 4 bases short and J 6 bases short, with 11 bases between. This CDR3 spans 13 amino acids. CDR1 is LGHNA and CDR2 is YSLEER in the germline V gene. The DNA for the CDR3 is TGCGCCAGCAGCCCTTATACAGGGGATACGCAGTATTTT. As protein: CASSPYTGDTQYF.

V gene TRBV21-1 combines with J gene TRBJ2-4; the listed D gene, TRBD1, was not tested against the DNA. TRBV21-1 is marked as a pseudogene. The CDR3 is 18 amino acids. CDR3 protein: CASSKEWDRAPAKNIQYF. The CDR3 region has the DNA TGTGCCAGCAGCAAAGAGTGGGACAGGGCGCCAGCCAAAAACATTCAGTACTTC.

The chain employs TRBV10-3 and TRBJ2-7, with TRBD1 identical over 9 bases. The CDR3 extends over 15 amino acids. CDR1 and CDR2 from the germline V gene are ENHRY and SYGVKD. V was pared by 3 bases and J by 3 bases, with 6 bases of the junction left unmatched. CDR3 coding DNA: TGTGCCATCAGTGATTCCGGGACAGGGATCTACGAGCAGTACTTC. It is translated as CAISDSGTGIYEQYF.

This clone has just a few counts. The chain combines TRBV4-3 with TRBJ1-5, with TRBD1 as a possible D gene (5 bases). This CDR3 is 16 amino acids long. Per germline, CDR1 LGHNA and CDR2 YSLEER. V was trimmed by 0 bases and J by 7 bases, leaving 16 bases between them. DNA for the CDR3: TGCGCCAGCAGCCAAGATCTGGCCAGGGACGGACAGCCCCAGCATTTT. This translates into CASSQDLARDGQPQHF.

This clone is medium-sized within its sample. The chain recombines TRBV29-1 with TRBJ1-2, with a possible D match to TRBD1 (5 bases). V was clipped by 4 bases and J by 8 bases, with 8 bases between them. The CDR3 is 10 residues long. CDR1 and CDR2 (germline): SQVTM, ANQGSEA. This CDR3 is CSVGGGGYTF. In DNA form, the CDR3 reads TGCAGCGTTGGTGGGGGAGGCTACACCTTC.